This TCR beta chain stems from a study of control samples from healthy donors and cancer patients. Sequencing was performed with immunoSEQ multiplex PCR; in TCRdb, only in-frame clones are kept and a portion is missing. The table has approximately 84,000 clones, 90% to 95% seen once; the top ten hold less than 20%. The V gene lost 4 bases and the J gene lost 4 bases, with 16 bases spanning the gap. CDR3 length: 15 residues. Per germline, CDR1 LGHDT and CDR2 YNNKEL (reference sequence). This receptor was obtained from a man aged 25-40 years in good health. The chain links TRBV3-1 (or the pseudogene TRBV3-2) to TRBJ2-5; D gene ambiguous. Sequencing was performed on blood. The CDR3 DNA reads as TGTGCCAGCAGCCTTCTGAGAGTGATCCGAGAGACCCAGTACTTC. Its translation is CASSLLRVIRETQYF.